Listed here are 30 T cell receptor beta chains from one sample, sequenced in a study of regulatory T cells in long-lasting Graves disease (dated by TCRdb to the early 2020s). Library prep was done by multiplex PCR. Sequenced using an Illumina HiSeq 4000. TCR beta libraries were built with iRepertoire HTBI primers and Arm-PCR amplification of CDR3 regions. TCRdb trimmed the raw reads at Q25, called clones with MiXCR and kept productive beta chains. Duplicate CDR3 protein sequences are folded into a single record with the most common DNA and genes. Across this sample there are 400,000 to 500,000 distinct CDR3 sequences, with around 15% seen only once. The ten largest clones take up approximately 22% of the sample. Reading the label with the study, this specimen's time point is: newly diagnosed GD, antithyroid drugs for less than 3 months. For both TCR sequencing and RNA sequencing, RNA was extracted from PBMCs in TRIzol.

This sample was shared with a second study, whose subject was T cells in Graves' hyperthyroidism and ophthalmopathy.

The sequences come from peripheral blood mononuclear cells (PBMCs), collected at new diagnosis, from a patient treated with antithyroid drugs. All receptors derive from a woman under 30 with Graves disease. Donor details come from another sample of the same person, matched by shared clones.

This clonotype was picked up a small number of times. The gene calls are TRBV4-1 and TRBJ2-4, with TRBD1 identical over 7 bases. V lost 2 bases to trimming and J lost 6 bases; unmatched junction nucleotides: 7. This CDR3 contains 15 residues. Germline loops: CDR1 MGHRA, CDR2 YSYEKL. CDR3 in DNA: TGCGCCAGCAGCCAAAAGACAGGGTTCGGAAACATTCAGTACTTC. Residues: CASSQKTGFGNIQYF.

This clonotype was observed a few times. An end of the junction differs from the germline gene, which may be a read error. The chain joins TRBV4-3 to TRBJ1-4; possibly TRBD1 for D (5 bases). CDR1 LGHNA and CDR2 YSLEER come from the germline V gene. The CDR3 is 16 amino acids. This chain's CDR3 is CASSQDTYRDDEKLLF. The CDR3, as DNA: TGCGCCAGCAGCCAAGACACTTACCGGGACGATGAAAAACTGCTTTTT.

This clonotype was picked up a small number of times. J is TRBJ2-2 and V is TRBV7-6; TRBD1 matches at 7 bases. This CDR3 is built from 15 residues. The V gene end was trimmed by 6 bases and the J gene end by 5 bases; junction bases not matched to a gene: 9. In germline, CDR1 is SGHVS, CDR2 FNYEAQ. CDR3 in amino acids: CASSQNPGGTGELFF. The CDR3, as DNA: TGTGCCAGCAGTCAAAACCCAGGGGGAACCGGGGAGCTGTTTTTT.

The chain employs TRBV19 and TRBJ1-5; 7 bases fit TRBD1. CDR1 is LNHDA, CDR2 SQIVND, per germline (reference sequence). This CDR3 is built from 15 residues. The V segment lost 3 bases and the J segment 4 bases; nucleotides outside the gene matches: 6. The CDR3 loop is CASSMARQGNQPQHF. Here the CDR3 DNA reads TGTGCCAGTAGTATGGCTAGACAGGGAAATCAGCCCCAGCATTTT. The full variable domain, completed using reference TRBV19 and TRBJ1-5, is DGGITQSPKYLFRKEGQNVTLSCEQNLNHDAMYWYRQDPGQGLRLIYYSQIVNDFQKGDIAEGYSVSREKKESFPLTVTSAQKNPTAFYLCASSMARQGNQPQHFGDGTRLSIL.

About this clonotype: Likely a read error: the CDR3 ends without its conserved phenylalanine or tryptophan. In DNA, the CDR3 is TGTGCCAGCAGCCCTATCGGGGAACGAGAAACACTGTTTCTT. This encodes CASSPIGERETLFL. The J gene is TRBJ1-4, the V gene TRBV3-1, with unresolved D. This CDR3 comprises 14 residues. From germline, CDR1 is LGHDT and CDR2 YNNKEL (reference sequence).

This clonotype has just a few counts. The CDR3 loop is CASTKQGTGNTEAFF. DNA of the CDR3: TGTGCCAGCACCAAACAGGGGACCGGGAACACTGAAGCTTTCTTT. The chain combines TRBV9 with TRBJ1-1, with 7 bases matching TRBD1. The CDR3 runs to 15 residues. V shed 6 bases and J 1 base; nucleotides not matched to a gene: 9. CDR1 and CDR2 from the germline V gene are SGDLS and YYNGEE.

In regard to this clonotype: An end of the junction differs from the germline gene, which may be a read error. The chain combines TRBV7-9 with TRBJ2-7; TRBD1 might be the D (5 bases). This CDR3 region has 15 residues. Germline CDR1 reads SEHNR; CDR2 reads FQNEAQ (reference sequence). The CDR3 region is CASSQRSGQNYEQYF. CDR3 sequence (DNA): TGCGCCAGCAGCCAACGTTCCGGACAAAACTACGAGCAGTACTTC.

This clonotype showed up many times. V gene TRBV7-8 combines with J gene TRBJ1-5; D ambiguous. Trimming took 5 bases from V and 6 from J, leaving 11 bases between them. CDR1 is SGHVS, CDR2 FQNEAQ, per germline. This CDR3 is 13 amino acids long. The CDR3 here is CASSPRPGQPQHF. In DNA form, the CDR3 reads TGTGCCAGCAGCCCCCGTCCGGGTCAGCCCCAGCATTTT.

As for this clonotype: This may stem from a read error, because a much larger clone lies one nucleotide away. The missing conserved phenylalanine or tryptophan at the end of this CDR3 makes a read error likely. This chain links TRBV6-5 with TRBJ2-5; D tentatively reads TRBD1 or TRBD2 (5 bases each). The CDR3 runs 14 residues. V gave up 2 bases and J gave up 4 bases, with 11 bases separating them. Per the germline V gene, CDR1 is MNHEY and CDR2 is SVGAGI. The CDR3 coding sequence is TGTGCCAGCAGTTACCCCGGGGCAGCAGAGACCCAGTACTCC. Translation: CASSYPGAAETQYS.

The genes are TRBV27 and TRBJ1-5; no reliable D call. Looked up from germline, CDR1 is MNHEY and CDR2 is SMNVEV (reference sequence). The CDR3 has 15 amino acids. Trimming stripped 6 bases from V and 0 bases from J, with 12 bases between. The CDR3 DNA reads as TGTGCCAGCAGCAACGGGGTCTATAGCAATCAGCCCCAGCATTTT. Translated: CASSNGVYSNQPQHF.

This clonotype was seen ten or more times. V gene TRBV6-5 combines with J gene TRBJ1-2; D is unresolved. This CDR3 spans 11 amino acids. In germline, CDR1 is MNHEY, CDR2 SVGAGI. Trimming pared 4 bases from V and 8 bases from J, leaving 8 bases between. The CDR3: CASSSKGGYTF. Here the CDR3 DNA reads TGTGCCAGCAGTTCAAAGGGCGGCTACACCTTC.

This clonotype was counted ten times or more. The V and J genes are TRBV7-2 and TRBJ2-2; 7 bases fit TRBD2. Germline trimming cut 0 bases from V and 0 bases from J; bases unmatched to any gene: 1. The CDR3 is 16 amino acids. Germline-derived CDR1 and CDR2 are SGHTA and FQGNSA. The CDR3: CASSLAGGTNTGELFF. The CDR3 bases are TGTGCCAGCAGCTTAGCGGGAGGGACGAACACCGGGGAGCTGTTTTTT.

The chain couples TRBV7-9 to TRBJ1-1; perhaps TRBD1 as D (5 bases). The length of the CDR3 is 13 residues. V was cut by 4 bases and J by 7 bases, with 13 bases left in between. In germline, CDR1 is SEHNR, CDR2 FQNEAQ (reference sequence). CDR3 nucleotide sequence: TGTGCCAGCAGCTCTTGGGACTACTTTGAAGCTTTCTTT. This gives the protein CASSSWDYFEAFF.

This clonotype was recorded many times. V usage is TRBV28 and J usage is TRBJ2-3; tentatively, D is TRBD1 (5 bases). The better agreement between TRBJ1-1 and the DNA end casts doubt on the J call. The CDR3 loop spans 15 amino acids. CDR1 MDHEN and CDR2 SYDVKM come from the germline V gene. CDR3 sequence (DNA): TGTGCCAGCACCTCGGGGGGGGGAGAGAGCACTGAAGCTTTCTTT. This sequence encodes CASTSGGGESTEAFF.

This clonotype was seen a handful of times. In DNA, the CDR3 is TGTGCCAGCAGCCCTACTAGCGGAAACACCGGGGAGCTGTTTTTT. Protein sequence: CASSPTSGNTGELFF. This chain connects TRBV5-4 to TRBJ2-2, with 8 bases matching TRBD2. Per germline, CDR1 SGHNT and CDR2 YYREEE (reference sequence). The CDR3 runs to 15 residues. The ends lost 4 bases at V and 2 bases at J; junction bases unmatched: 4.

Ten or more counts support this clonotype. The rearrangement links TRBV20-1 to TRBJ1-2; the D gene is possibly TRBD1 (5 bases). Trimming pared 0 bases from V and 1 base from J, leaving 15 bases between. CDR1 and CDR2 (germline): DFQATT, SNEGSKA (reference sequence). The length of the CDR3 is 16 residues. The CDR3 DNA reads as TGCAGTGCTAGAGAGGGGCCAGGCCCATTTAACTATGGCTACACCTTC. Translated, it gives CSAREGPGPFNYGYTF.

The chain carries TRBV19 and TRBJ1-1, with TRBD1 identical over 10 bases. From germline, CDR1 is LNHDA and CDR2 SQIVND (reference sequence). V lost 7 bases to trimming and J lost 2 bases; unmatched junction nucleotides: 10. The CDR3 consists of 16 residues. Here the CDR3 DNA reads TGTGCCAGTACCGGACAGGGGGGGGCAAAAAACACTGAAGCTTTCTTT. Encoded protein: CASTGQGGAKNTEAFF.

The genes are TRBV9 and TRBJ2-2; 10 bases match TRBD2. The CDR3 spans 15 residues. Per the germline V gene, CDR1 is SGDLS and CDR2 is YYNGEE. J was trimmed by 7 bases and V by 3 bases; bases with no gene match: 6. CDR3 protein: CASSAHTSGNGELFF. CDR3 sequence (DNA): TGTGCCAGCAGCGCCCACACTAGCGGGAACGGGGAGCTGTTTTTT.

The V gene is TRBV18, the J gene TRBJ1-3; the match to TRBD1 covers 7 bases. Looked up from germline, CDR1 is KGHSH and CDR2 is LQKENI. This CDR3 has 16 amino acids. J gave up 3 bases and V 3 bases, and 8 bases lay outside the gene matches. CDR3 coding DNA: TGTGCCAGCTCACCGGTGATTCGGGACAGTGGAAACACCATATATTTT. It is translated as CASSPVIRDSGNTIYF.

This clonotype was seen ten or more times. The chain uses TRBV5-5 and TRBJ2-1; perhaps D is TRBD1 or TRBD2 (5 bases each). This CDR3 has 15 residues. The V gene's germline CDR1 is SGHKS and CDR2 YYEKEE (reference sequence). The V end was cut by 4 bases, the J end by 8 bases, with 19 bases between. The chain's CDR3 is CASSGGWELIDEQFF. As DNA, the CDR3 is TGTGCCAGCAGCGGGGGATGGGAGTTGATCGATGAGCAGTTCTTC. Variable domain in full (rest from reference TRBV5-5 and TRBJ2-1): DAGVTQSPTHLIKTRGQQVTLRCSPISGHKSVSWYQQVLGQGPQFIFQYYEKEERGRGNFPDRFSARQFPNYSSELNVNALLLGDSALYLCASSGGWELIDEQFFGPGTRLTVL.

This clonotype was recorded at least ten times. The chain is built from TRBV28 and TRBJ1-2; D is ambiguous. The CDR3 has 13 amino acids. Trimming left V 5 bases short and J 4 bases short, with 11 bases between. Germline lookup yields CDR1 MDHEN and CDR2 SYDVKM. The CDR3 DNA follows: TGTGCCAGCAGTATTAGCCTAGCCTATGGCTACACCTTC. Protein: CASSISLAYGYTF.

This clonotype was detected ten times or more. This chain connects TRBV7-2 to TRBJ2-7, with TRBD2 matching over 9 bases. The CDR3 spans 18 residues. Looked up from germline, CDR1 is SGHTA and CDR2 is FQGNSA. Trimming cost V 2 bases and J 7 bases; bases outside gene matches: 18. In nucleotides, the CDR3 is TGTGCCAGCAGCTTAAGGGCTAGCGGGAATGCTGTTAATTTGGAGCAGTACTTC. Its translation: CASSLRASGNAVNLEQYF. Variable domain in full (rest from reference TRBV7-2 and TRBJ2-7): GAGVSQSPSNKVTEKGKDVELRCDPISGHTALYWYRQSLGQGLEFLIYFQGNSAPDKSGLPSDRFSAERTGGSVSTLTIQRTQQEDSAVYLCASSLRASGNAVNLEQYFGPGTRLTVT.

Comments on this clonotype: A read error may be the cause here, since a much bigger clone is one base away. The CDR3 region has the DNA TGTGCCGGCAGTACAACAGGGGCGGACACCTACAATGAGCAGTTCTTC. This gives the protein CAGSTTGADTYNEQFF. This chain links TRBV12-3 or TRBV12-4 with TRBJ2-1, with 7 nucleotides matching TRBD1. The CDR3 is 16 residues long.

With respect to this clonotype: A much larger clone differs by one base, so this may be a read error. V is TRBV3-1 and J is TRBJ2-7, with D perhaps TRBD1 (5 bases). The CDR3 has 16 residues. CDR1 LGHDT and CDR2 YNNKEL come from the germline V gene (reference sequence). The CDR3 nucleotides read TGTGGCAGCAGCCAAGATGGGGCTAGAAGAGCCTACGAGCAGTACTTC. It translates to CGSSQDGARRAYEQYF.

As to this clonotype: A far larger clone lies a single base away; this is likely a read error. This rearrangement joins TRBV18 to TRBJ2-5; unclear D gene. Germline lookup yields CDR1 KGHSH and CDR2 LQKENI. The CDR3 totals 12 residues. The CDR3 nucleotides read TGTACCAGCTCACCGCTAGGGGAGACCCAGTACTTC. Its protein product is CTSSPLGETQYF. Based on the CDR3 plus reference TRBV18 and TRBJ2-5, the full variable domain is NAGVMQNPRHLVRRRGQEARLRCSPMKGHSHVYWYRQLPEEGLKFMVYLQKENIIDESGMPKERFSAEFPKEGPSILRIQQVVRGDSAAYFCTSSPLGETQYFGPGTRLLVL.

This sequence joins TRBV12-3 or TRBV12-4 and TRBJ2-7, with 10 bases identical to TRBD1. Trimming at V came to 5 bases and at J to 2 bases, leaving 9 bases not matched to a gene. This CDR3 contains 16 residues. As DNA, the CDR3 is TGTGCCAGCAGTCGGACCGGGACAGGGGTTGCCTACGAGCAGTACTTC. Its protein is CASSRTGTGVAYEQYF.

At least ten counts were recorded for this clonotype. J is TRBJ2-3 and V is TRBV6-2 or TRBV6-3; 9 bases map to TRBD1. Germline-derived CDR1 and CDR2 are MNHEY and SVGEGT. J was trimmed by 5 bases and V by 4 bases; bases with no gene match: 10. CDR3 length: 16 residues. The CDR3 nucleotides read TGTGCCAGCAGTTCATGGACAGGGGCCTTCGGAGATACGCAGTATTTT. Translated, it gives CASSSWTGAFGDTQYF.

In its sample, this clonotype was seen many times. The chain is built from TRBV28 and TRBJ2-1; 7 bases line up with TRBD2. Germline CDR1 and CDR2: MDHEN and SYDVKM. This CDR3 contains 15 residues. The trim removed 6 bases at V and 4 bases at J, leaving 9 bases unmatched. The CDR3 region is CASSSAGSFYNEQFF. CDR3 bases: TGTGCCAGCAGCTCAGCGGGAAGCTTTTACAATGAGCAGTTCTTC.

This clonotype was picked up many times. The chain is built from TRBV2 and TRBJ2-7, with D tentatively TRBD1 or TRBD2 (5 bases each). Looked up from germline, CDR1 is SNHLY and CDR2 is FYNNEI. This CDR3 spans 13 amino acids. The V and J ends lost 4 bases and 1 base respectively, with 8 bases between them. As DNA, the CDR3 is TGTGCCAGCAGTGGAGAGGGGTCCTACGAGCAGTACTTC. The encoded protein is CASSGEGSYEQYF.

This clonotype was observed many times. This chain uses TRBV7-9 with TRBJ2-3; 11 bases agree with TRBD2. The germline V gene encodes CDR1 SEHNR and CDR2 FQNEAQ (reference sequence). The CDR3 is 17 residues long. With 1 base clipped from V and 4 bases from J, the junction kept 7 bases outside the gene matches. The DNA of the CDR3 is TGTGCCAGCAGCTTAGACGGTAGCGGGAGGGCCGCAGATACGCAGTATTTT. Translation gives CASSLDGSGRAADTQYF.